Sequencing of this TCR beta chain was carried out in a study of blood T cells in healthy people across ages (dated by TCRdb to between 2015 and 2016). Some background on the complete study: Template switching captured roughly one uniquely barcoded TCR beta cDNA molecule per two T cells in model experiments. To track age-related changes in TCR beta repertoire diversity, the study relied on deep sequencing normalized with unique cDNA molecular identifiers. To avoid experimental bias, donors of different ages were distributed randomly across sequencing lanes. For two donors (one aged 18 to 30 and one aged 80 or older), the study analyzed two additional independent replicas of 1 million unique cDNA reads from the same blood draw. Four age groups were formed from the donors: young (average around 15 years), middle-aged (more than 35), aged (roughly 59) and long-lived (less than 85).

This clonotype was observed at least ten times. Its antigen remains undetermined. No much larger clone is present one base from it, and per-base qualities are unavailable. Libraries were constructed by 5' RACE. Instrument on record: Illumina HiSeq 2500. A second PCR of about 6 to 11 cycles was run with a J-beta primer mix and a sample-barcoded 5' primer. Each TCR beta cDNA molecule received a unique molecular identifier from a template-switch 5' adaptor carrying 12 random nucleotides. Each sample yielded at least 3 million CDR3-containing paired-end reads. First-strand cDNA synthesis was performed from all RNA using the Mint cDNA synthesis kit, with priming by a TRBC-specific oligonucleotide. Following uracil-DNA glycosylase treatment, a first 18-cycle PCR with universal primers M1SS and BC2_uni_R was performed on all cDNA. The authors' pipeline ran thus. Each sample was normalized by randomly selecting 1 million high-quality reads, each carrying a distinct molecular identifier. Reads sharing molecular identifiers were discarded rather than binned into consensus sequences. MiTCR, set to a Q25 quality threshold and the strictest error-elimination algorithm, was used for CDR3 identification, clonotype clustering and error correction. Lower-bound total TCR beta diversity was estimated with a nonparametric unseen species model using Euler transformation. Using fastp trimming at Q25 and MiXCR clonotype assembly, TCRdb reanalyzed the public sequencing data and kept in-frame beta chains. Entries that share a CDR3 protein sequence are merged under the most common genes and DNA. TCRdb, not the authors, supplied the V and J calls. Within this sample are hundreds of thousands of distinct CDR3 sequences, with about 30% of them counted one time only. The ten largest clones represent approximately 15% of the sample.

Systemically healthy Caucasian individuals from Russia, roughly 40 in total and aged about 6 to 90 years, were included as donors. Approximately 9.3 milliliters of peripheral blood were drawn from each donor into EDTA-treated Vacutainer tubes. Ficoll-Paque density-gradient centrifugation was used to isolate PBMCs, with at least 6 million obtained per sample. Total RNA, at least 6 micrograms per sample, was extracted from PBMCs with Trizol reagent. Naive CD45RAhigh/CD27high T cell percentages were measured by flow cytometry on a PBMC aliquot from every donor. On the study overall, not on this receptor specifically: Observed TCR beta diversity per million T cells fell roughly linearly with age, and a significant reduction was already apparent by age roughly 40. Observed TCR beta diversity correlated strongly with the percentage of naive T cells measured by flow cytometry. Estimates of total diversity based on one million sequenced T cells were considered lower bounds and underestimates. Since profiling was done on bulk unsorted PBMCs, naive and antigen-experienced compartments could not be conclusively compared. The long-lived group showed more naive CD4+ T cells, fewer expanded clones and increased TCR diversity than the aged group, suggesting age selection. The CMV infection status of donors was not known, potentially confounding age-related changes in expanded clonotypes.

CDR1 and CDR2 were assigned from the germline V gene as SGHRS and YFSETQ. V is shortened by 5 bases, J by 3 bases, and the region joining them spans 14 bases. The CDR3 runs 14 residues from the cysteine to the phenylalanine. CDR3 DNA is the only sequence kept; it has 42 bases, read in frame from the first base. Rearrangement joined TRBV5-1 to TRBJ2-5; the D gene is perhaps TRBD1, from 7 matching bases. This TCR came from a woman older than 75 in good health. The sequenced sample consisted of blood. At the DNA level, the sequence is TGCGCCAGCAGACGCGGGACAGCGAAAGAGACCCAGTACTTC. The translation is CASRRGTAKETQYF.